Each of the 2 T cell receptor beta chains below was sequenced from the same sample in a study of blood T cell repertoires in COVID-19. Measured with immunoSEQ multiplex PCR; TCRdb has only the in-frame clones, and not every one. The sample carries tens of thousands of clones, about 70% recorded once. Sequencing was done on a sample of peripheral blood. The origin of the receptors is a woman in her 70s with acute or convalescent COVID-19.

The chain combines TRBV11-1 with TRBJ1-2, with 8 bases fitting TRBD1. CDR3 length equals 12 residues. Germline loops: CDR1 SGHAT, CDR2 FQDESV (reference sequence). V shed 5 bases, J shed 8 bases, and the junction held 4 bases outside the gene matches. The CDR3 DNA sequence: TGTGCCAGCAGCCCAGGGGGCGTGGGCTACACCTTC. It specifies CASSPGGVGYTF.

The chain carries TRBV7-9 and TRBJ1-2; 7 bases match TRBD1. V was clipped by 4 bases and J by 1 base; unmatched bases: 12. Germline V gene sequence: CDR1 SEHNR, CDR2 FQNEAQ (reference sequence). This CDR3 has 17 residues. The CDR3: CASSSSNRGPNNYGYTF. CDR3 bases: TGTGCCAGCAGCTCATCGAACAGGGGTCCTAATAACTATGGCTACACCTTC.